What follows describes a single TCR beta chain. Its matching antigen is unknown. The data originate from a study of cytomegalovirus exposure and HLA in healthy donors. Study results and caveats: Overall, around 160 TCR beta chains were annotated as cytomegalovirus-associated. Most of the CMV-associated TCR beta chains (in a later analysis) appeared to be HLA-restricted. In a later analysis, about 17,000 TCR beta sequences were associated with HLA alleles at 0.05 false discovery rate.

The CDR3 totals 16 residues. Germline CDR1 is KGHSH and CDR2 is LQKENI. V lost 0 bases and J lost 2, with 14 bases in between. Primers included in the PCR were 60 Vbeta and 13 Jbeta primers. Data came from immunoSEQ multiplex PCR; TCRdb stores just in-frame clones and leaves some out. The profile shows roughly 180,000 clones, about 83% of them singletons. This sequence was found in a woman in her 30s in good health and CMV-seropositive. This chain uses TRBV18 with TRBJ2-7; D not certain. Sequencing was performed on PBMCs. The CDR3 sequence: CASSPPRRNPPYEQYF. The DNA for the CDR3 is TGTGCCAGCTCACCACCGAGGAGAAACCCCCCCTACGAGCAGTACTTC. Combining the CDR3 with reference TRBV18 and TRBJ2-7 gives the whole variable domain NAGVMQNPRHLVRRRGQEARLRCSPMKGHSHVYWYRQLPEEGLKFMVYLQKENIIDESGMPKERFSAEFPKEGPSILRIQQVVRGDSAAYFCASSPPRRNPPYEQYFGPGTRLTVT.